Following are 14 T cell receptor beta chains from one sample sequenced in a study of neoadjuvant anti-PD-1 for oral cavity cancer. Assay used: immunoSEQ multiplex PCR; TCRdb lists only in-frame clones, some missing. The profile covers just over 14,000 clones, with just over 70% appearing a single time and about 3% taken by the ten largest. Sequences were derived from PBMCs, sampled before nivolumab (anti-PD-1) treatment. These TCRs come from a person aged 35-80 years with oral cavity squamous cell carcinoma.

The chain has TRBV19 and TRBJ2-2; D possibly corresponds to TRBD1 (5 bases). Trimming took 6 bases from V and 0 from J, leaving 11 bases between them. This CDR3 spans 15 amino acids. The germline CDR1 and CDR2 sequences are LNHDA and SQIVND (reference sequence). DNA for the CDR3: TGTGCCAGTAGGAAACAGGCCGCGAACACCGGGGAGCTGTTTTTT. It yields the protein CASRKQAANTGELFF.

V and J are TRBV19 and TRBJ2-5; 7 nucleotides match TRBD1. The CDR3 is 14 amino acids. After removal of 6 bases from V and 2 bases from J, the junction contained 6 bases not matched to a gene. Looked up from germline, CDR1 is LNHDA and CDR2 is SQIVND (reference sequence). The CDR3 bases are TGTGCCAGTAGCCCCGGACAGGAACAAGAGACCCAGTACTTC. Translating gives CASSPGQEQETQYF.

The genes are TRBV2 and TRBJ2-5; 8 bases are a match to TRBD2. V shed 3 bases and J 5 bases; nucleotides not matched to a gene: 5. The CDR3 consists of 14 residues. Germline V lookup: CDR1 SNHLY, CDR2 FYNNEI. CDR3 nucleotides: TGTGCCAGCAGTGACCCAGCGGGAGTGGAGACCCAGTACTTC. It yields the protein CASSDPAGVETQYF.

This chain links TRBV10-3 with TRBJ1-4, with D possibly being TRBD1 (5 bases). V lost 3 bases to trimming and J lost 3 bases, with 8 bases between them. From germline, CDR1 is ENHRY and CDR2 SYGVKD. The CDR3 is 14 residues long. DNA for the CDR3: TGTGCCATCAGTGACAGGGATCCTAATGAAAAACTGTTTTTT. This encodes CAISDRDPNEKLFF.

This chain links TRBV6-4 with TRBJ2-1; 12 positions match TRBD2. The CDR3 totals 15 residues. In germline, CDR1 is MRHNA, CDR2 SNTAGT. J gave up 9 bases and V 5 bases, and 8 bases lay outside the gene matches. The CDR3 sequence is CASSPSGGAFGEQFF. For the CDR3, the DNA is TGTGCCAGCAGTCCTAGCGGGGGGGCCTTTGGTGAGCAGTTCTTC.

This clone was picked up one time. The chain is built from TRBV28 and TRBJ1-1; D ambiguous. This CDR3 region has 13 residues. The germline V gene has CDR1 MDHEN and CDR2 SYDVKM. V was clipped by 10 bases and J by 4 bases, with 16 bases between them. The CDR3 bases are TGTGCCATCGAAATACGGTCGACCACTGAAGCTTTCTTT. Its protein product is CAIEIRSTTEAFF.

This clone was recorded a few times. The chain recombines TRBV28 with TRBJ1-3; D not resolved. CDR1 and CDR2 (germline): MDHEN, SYDVKM. The V and J ends lost 6 bases and 0 bases respectively, with 12 bases between them. The CDR3 has 15 residues. The CDR3 sequence is CASRESVLSGNTIYF. The CDR3 nucleotides read TGTGCCAGCAGGGAGTCTGTTCTCTCTGGAAACACCATATATTTT. Complete variable domain (other parts from reference TRBV28 and TRBJ1-3): DVKVTQSSRYLVKRTGEKVFLECVQDMDHENMFWYRQDPGLGLRLIYFSYDVKMKEKGDIPEGYSVSREKKERFSLILESASTNQTSMYLCASRESVLSGNTIYFGEGSWLTVV.

This chain connects TRBV6-1 to TRBJ2-2; tentatively, D is TRBD2 (5 bases). This CDR3 region has 13 residues. The germline gives CDR1 MNHNS, CDR2 SASEGT. V dropped 8 bases and J dropped 4 bases, with 11 bases sitting between them. The CDR3 nucleotides read TGTGCCAGCGCGGGCCACTCCACCGGGGAGCTGTTTTTT. It codes for CASAGHSTGELFF.

This clone was counted once. The rearrangement joins TRBV7-9 to TRBJ1-5; no firm D call. The germline V gene has CDR1 SEHNR and CDR2 FQNEAQ (reference sequence). V was pared by 3 bases and J by 4 bases, with 13 bases between. This CDR3 region has 15 residues. This CDR3 reads CASSFWQDHNQPQHF. DNA for the CDR3: TGTGCCAGCAGCTTTTGGCAGGACCATAATCAGCCCCAGCATTTT.

This chain joins TRBV5-4 and TRBJ2-2; D unresolved. This CDR3 has 15 residues. V lost 3 bases to trimming and J lost 4 bases, with 13 bases between them. CDR1 is SGHNT and CDR2 is YYREEE in the germline V gene (reference sequence). The CDR3 sequence: CASSWGGGSTGELFF. Written as DNA, the CDR3 is TGTGCCAGCAGCTGGGGTGGTGGTAGCACCGGGGAGCTGTTTTTT.

This clone was seen only a few times. The V gene is TRBV5-1, the J gene TRBJ2-4, with D perhaps matching TRBD2 (6 bases). V lost 4 bases, J lost 10 bases, and 15 bases lay in between. The CDR3 extends over 13 amino acids. Per the germline V gene, CDR1 is SGHRS and CDR2 is YFSETQ. This chain's CDR3 is CASSPSSGDIQYF. In DNA form, the CDR3 reads TGCGCCAGCAGCCCCTCCTCGGGAGATATTCAGTACTTC.

This rearrangement joins TRBV10-2 to TRBJ2-5, with D unresolved. V lost 5 bases, J lost 2 bases, and 3 bases lay in between. The germline gives CDR1 WSHSY, CDR2 SAAADI. CDR3 length equals 11 residues. CDR3 DNA sequence: TGCGCCAGCAGTCAACAAGAGACCCAGTACTTC. Protein: CASSQQETQYF.

The V gene is TRBV6-6, the J gene TRBJ1-5; 8 nucleotides align to TRBD1. V lost 0 bases, J lost 6 bases, and 7 bases stayed unmatched. The CDR3 totals 16 residues. CDR1 is MNHNY and CDR2 is SVGAGI in the germline V gene (reference sequence). CDR3 sequence reads: CASSYSGQGAFQPQHF. The DNA of the CDR3 is TGTGCCAGCAGTTACTCGGGGCAGGGGGCCTTTCAGCCCCAGCATTTT.

The rearrangement joins TRBV7-2 to TRBJ1-3, with TRBD1 matching 7 bases. The ends lost 6 bases at V and 0 bases at J; junction bases unmatched: 2. Germline loops: CDR1 SGHTA, CDR2 FQGNSA. The length of the CDR3 is 14 residues. CDR3: CASRDRSSGNTIYF. The CDR3 DNA follows: TGTGCCAGCAGGGACAGGAGCTCTGGAAACACCATATATTTT.